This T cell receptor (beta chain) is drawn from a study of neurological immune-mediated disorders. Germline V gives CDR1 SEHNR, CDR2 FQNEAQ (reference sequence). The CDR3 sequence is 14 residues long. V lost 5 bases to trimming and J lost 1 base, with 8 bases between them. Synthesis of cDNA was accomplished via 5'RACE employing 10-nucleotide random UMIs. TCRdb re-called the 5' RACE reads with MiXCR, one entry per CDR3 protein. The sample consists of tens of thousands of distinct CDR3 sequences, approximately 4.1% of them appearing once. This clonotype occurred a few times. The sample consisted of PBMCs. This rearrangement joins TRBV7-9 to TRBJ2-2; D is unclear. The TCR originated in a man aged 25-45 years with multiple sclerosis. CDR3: CASSPKVNTGELFF. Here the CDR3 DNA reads TGTGCCAGCAGCCCGAAAGTGAACACCGGGGAGCTGTTTTTT.